These 14 T cell receptor beta chains share one sample of origin, sequenced in a study of T cell responses to AZD1222 COVID-19 vaccine (dated by TCRdb to the early 2020s). Taken with the paper, the label for time point translates to: about 28 days (+/-7) after the second vaccine dose. The protocol used for the library was the immunoSEQ multiplex PCR assay. Sourced from immuneACCESS, this table was stored by TCRdb with only in-frame sequences that have V and J called. A share of the clones is absent; for the studies checked, an unresolved V gene accounts for under half, and the remainder has no known explanation. This sample comprises fewer than 150,000 clones, more than 75% of them detected only once. The ten largest clones add up to approximately 3% of the sample. Sequencing used peripheral blood, obtained 28 days after the second AZD1222 dose. Every receptor here comes from an adult who received the AZD1222 COVID-19 vaccine.

The genes are TRBV4-2 and TRBJ2-3, with 15 positions matching TRBD2. CDR3 length: 18 amino acids. CDR1 and CDR2 (germline): LGHNA, YNFKEQ. Trimming took 1 base from V and 0 from J; bases not matched to a gene: 2. CDR3 in amino acids: CASSQGTSGGGSTDTQYF. CDR3 sequence (DNA): TGTGCCAGCAGCCAAGGGACTAGCGGGGGGGGCAGCACAGATACGCAGTATTTT.

The chain has TRBV13 and TRBJ2-3, with no clear D. V lost 1 base, J lost 3 bases, and 14 bases lay in between. The germline V gene has CDR1 PRHDT and CDR2 FYEKMQ (reference sequence). The CDR3 has 16 amino acids. CDR3 sequence: CASSLAKNLRTDTQYF. In nucleotides, the CDR3 is TGTGCCAGCAGCTTAGCCAAGAACCTAAGGACAGATACGCAGTATTTT.

The rearrangement uses TRBV7-9 and TRBJ1-1; D is ambiguous. The CDR3 spans 14 residues. The V and J ends lost 2 bases and 1 base respectively, with 8 bases between them. Per germline, CDR1 SEHNR and CDR2 FQNEAQ (reference sequence). The CDR3 nucleotides are TGTGCCAGCAGCTTATTAGACAAGAACACTGAAGCTTTCTTT. Translation gives CASSLLDKNTEAFF.

The CDR3 is CATGGGTGGYTF. Here the CDR3 DNA reads TGTGCCACCGGAGGGGGGACCGGTGGCTACACCTTC. This chain uses TRBV24-1 with TRBJ1-2; perhaps TRBD1 as D (6 bases). This CDR3 comprises 12 residues. CDR1 and CDR2 (germline): KGHDR, SFDVKD. With 9 bases removed from V and 7 bases from J, the gap between germline ends came to 14 bases.

The chain has TRBV3-1 (or the pseudogene TRBV3-2) and TRBJ1-5; 8 bases are shared with TRBD1. J lost 5 bases, V lost 4 bases, and 1 base had no gene match. Germline CDR1 is LGHDT and CDR2 is YNNKEL (reference sequence). This CDR3 has 13 residues. The CDR3 spells CASSPDRDQPQHF. The CDR3 coding sequence is TGTGCCAGCAGCCCGGACAGGGATCAGCCCCAGCATTTT.

V is TRBV28 and J is TRBJ2-5; 10 positions agree with TRBD2. V gave up 0 bases and J gave up 5 bases; unmatched junction bases: 6. The V gene's germline CDR1 is MDHEN and CDR2 SYDVKM. The CDR3 sequence is 16 residues long. As DNA, the CDR3 is TGTGCCAGCAGTTTATGGGCTAGCGGGAGTCGGGAGACCCAGTACTTC. It specifies CASSLWASGSRETQYF.

The chain recombines TRBV3-1 (or the pseudogene TRBV3-2) with TRBJ1-2, with D possibly matching TRBD1 (5 bases). CDR3 size: 15 residues. Germline CDR1 LGHDT, CDR2 YNNKEL (reference sequence). V was shortened by 6 bases and J by 2 bases, with 16 bases between the two germline ends. The CDR3 nucleotides are TGTGCCAGCAGGGCATCCGGGACGGTAAACTATGGCTACACCTTC. Translation: CASRASGTVNYGYTF.

The CDR3 spells CASSFQGAREQPQHF. The CDR3 nucleotides are TGTGCCAGTAGTTTCCAGGGGGCGCGAGAGCAGCCCCAGCATTTT. V is TRBV19 and J is TRBJ1-5, with 8 bases aligning to TRBD1. Germline lookup yields CDR1 LNHDA and CDR2 SQIVND (reference sequence). The CDR3 has 15 residues. V shed 5 bases and J 7 bases; nucleotides not matched to a gene: 10.

The chain carries TRBV10-1 and TRBJ2-3; a possible D gene is TRBD1 (5 bases). Germline CDR1 reads WNHNN; CDR2 reads SYGVQD (reference sequence). The CDR3 consists of 12 residues. Trimming removed 4 bases from V and 5 bases from J, with 7 bases in between. The CDR3 sequence: CASSGGLDTQYF. The CDR3 coding sequence is TGCGCCAGCAGTGGGGGCCTAGATACGCAGTATTTT.

The chain recombines TRBV3-1 (or the pseudogene TRBV3-2) with TRBJ2-7; maybe TRBD2 (6 bases). Trimming shortened V by 2 bases and J by 5 bases, and 13 bases separated the two germline ends. The CDR3 length is 14 residues. Germline CDR1 reads LGHDT; CDR2 reads YNNKEL (reference sequence). CDR3: CASSQLAGKDEQYF. The CDR3 DNA is TGTGCCAGCAGCCAACTCGCGGGAAAGGACGAGCAGTACTTC.

This chain joins TRBV5-6 and TRBJ1-1, with unresolved D. There are 14 residues in the CDR3. CDR1 and CDR2 from the germline V gene are SGHDT and YYEEEE. Between the trimmed V and J ends, which lost 3 bases and 8 bases, there was a span of 17 bases. CDR3 nucleotides: TGTGCCAGCAGCTCGGTAGGCAGCGCAAAAGAAGCTTTCTTT. This translates into CASSSVGSAKEAFF.

This sequence joins TRBV3-1 (or the pseudogene TRBV3-2) and TRBJ1-2, with D possibly being TRBD1 (5 bases). CDR3 length: 15 amino acids. Germline V lookup: CDR1 LGHDT, CDR2 YNNKEL (reference sequence). Trimming removed 0 bases from V and 7 bases from J, with 15 bases in between. This CDR3 reads CASSQDPARAGGYTF. The CDR3 nucleotides read TGTGCCAGCAGCCAAGATCCCGCCAGGGCTGGTGGCTACACCTTC.

V gene TRBV7-2 combines with J gene TRBJ2-6, with 8 bases that match TRBD2. The CDR3 covers 18 residues. V lost 1 base and J lost 0; bases outside the gene matches: 5. Germline-derived CDR1 and CDR2 are SGHTA and FQGNSA. For the CDR3, the DNA is TGTGCCAGCAGCTTAGTGGGGACTAGGAGCTCTGGGGCCAACGTCCTGACTTTC. Protein product: CASSLVGTRSSGANVLTF.

The genes are TRBV27 and TRBJ1-5; D perhaps matches TRBD1 (6 bases). Per germline, CDR1 MNHEY and CDR2 SMNVEV (reference sequence). The CDR3 has 14 amino acids. V lost 3 bases and J 6 bases, leaving 12 bases between the germline ends. The CDR3 loop reads CASSLRGTGQPQHF. CDR3 nucleotides: TGTGCCAGCAGTTTGAGGGGGACGGGTCAGCCCCAGCATTTT.